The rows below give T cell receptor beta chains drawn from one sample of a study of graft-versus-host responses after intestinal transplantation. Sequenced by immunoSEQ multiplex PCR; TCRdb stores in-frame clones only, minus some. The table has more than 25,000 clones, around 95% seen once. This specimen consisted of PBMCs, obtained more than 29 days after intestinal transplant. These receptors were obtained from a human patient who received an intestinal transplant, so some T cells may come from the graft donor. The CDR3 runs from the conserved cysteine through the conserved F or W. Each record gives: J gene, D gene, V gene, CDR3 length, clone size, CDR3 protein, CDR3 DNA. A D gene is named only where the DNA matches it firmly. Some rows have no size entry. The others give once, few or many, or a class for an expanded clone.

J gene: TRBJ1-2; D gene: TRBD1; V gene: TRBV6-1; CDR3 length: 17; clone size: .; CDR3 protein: CASSEIRDRVDDNGYTF; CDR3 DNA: TGTGCCAGCAGTGAAATCAGGGACAGGGTTGACGATAATGGCTACACCTTC
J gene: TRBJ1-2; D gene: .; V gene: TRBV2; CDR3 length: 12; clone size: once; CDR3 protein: CASSGPGYGYTF; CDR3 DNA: TGTGCCAGCTCGGGACCGGGCTATGGCTACACCTTC
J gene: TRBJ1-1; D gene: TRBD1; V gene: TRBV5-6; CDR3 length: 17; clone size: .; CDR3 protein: CASSRTGYGTGGAEAFF; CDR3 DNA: TGTGCCAGCAGCCGCACGGGATATGGGACAGGAGGCGCTGAAGCTTTCTTT
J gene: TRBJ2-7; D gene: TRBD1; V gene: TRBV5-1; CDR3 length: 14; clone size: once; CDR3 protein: CASSLRQGVYEQYF; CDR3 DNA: TGCGCCAGCAGCTTGAGACAGGGGGTCTACGAGCAGTACTTC
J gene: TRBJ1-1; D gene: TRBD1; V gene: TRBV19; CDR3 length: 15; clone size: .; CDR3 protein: CASIIGTGVYTEAFF; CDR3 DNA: TGTGCCAGTATCATCGGGACAGGGGTGTACACTGAAGCTTTCTTT
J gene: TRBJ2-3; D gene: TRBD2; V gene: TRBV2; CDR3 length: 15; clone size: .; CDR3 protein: CASSEALGGSDTQYF; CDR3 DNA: TGTGCCAGCAGTGAAGCGCTGGGGGGGTCAGATACGCAGTATTTT
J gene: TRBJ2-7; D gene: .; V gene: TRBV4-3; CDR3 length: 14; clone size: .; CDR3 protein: CASSQDMGSYEQYF; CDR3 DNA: TGCGCCAGCAGCCAAGATATGGGCAGCTACGAGCAGTACTTC
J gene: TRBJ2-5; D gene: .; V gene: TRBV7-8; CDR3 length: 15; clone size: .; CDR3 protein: CASSSYDREGETQYF; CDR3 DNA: TGTGCCAGCAGCTCATACGACAGGGAGGGAGAGACCCAGTACTTC
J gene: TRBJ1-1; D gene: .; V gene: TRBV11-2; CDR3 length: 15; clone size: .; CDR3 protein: CASSLRGQRNTEAFF; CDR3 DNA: TGTGCCAGCAGCTTGCGAGGACAGCGGAACACTGAAGCTTTCTTT
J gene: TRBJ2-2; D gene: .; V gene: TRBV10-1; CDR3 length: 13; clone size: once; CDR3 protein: CASGQGNTGELFF; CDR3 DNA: TGCGCCAGCGGGCAGGGTAACACCGGGGAGCTGTTTTTT
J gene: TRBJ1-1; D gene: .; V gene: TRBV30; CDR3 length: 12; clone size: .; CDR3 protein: CAWTILNTEAFF; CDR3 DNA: TGTGCCTGGACAATACTGAACACTGAAGCTTTCTTT
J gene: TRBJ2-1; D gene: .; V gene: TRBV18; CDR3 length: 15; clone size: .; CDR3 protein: CASSPGSEWGNEQFF; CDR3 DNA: TGTGCCAGCTCACCAGGTAGCGAGTGGGGAAATGAGCAGTTCTTC
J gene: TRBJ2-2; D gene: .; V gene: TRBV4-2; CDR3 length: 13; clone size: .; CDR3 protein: CASSQAKGGELFF; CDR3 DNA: TGTGCCAGCAGCCAAGCAAAGGGCGGGGAGCTGTTTTTT
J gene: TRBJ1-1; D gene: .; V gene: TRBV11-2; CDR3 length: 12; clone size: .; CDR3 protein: CASSPNRVEAFF; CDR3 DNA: TGTGCCAGCAGCCCAAACAGGGTTGAGGCTTTCTTT
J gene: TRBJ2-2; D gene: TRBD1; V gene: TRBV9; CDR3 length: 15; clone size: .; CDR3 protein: CASSAGQILTGELFF; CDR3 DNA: TGTGCCAGCAGCGCGGGACAGATTCTCACCGGGGAGCTGTTTTTT
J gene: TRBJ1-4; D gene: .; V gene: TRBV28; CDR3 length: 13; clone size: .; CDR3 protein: CASGGGPNEKLFF; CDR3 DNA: TGTGCCAGCGGGGGGGGACCTAATGAAAAACTGTTTTTT
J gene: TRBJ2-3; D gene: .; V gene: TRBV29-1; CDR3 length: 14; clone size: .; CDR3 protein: CSVEDPIRGYTQYF; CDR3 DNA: TGCAGCGTTGAAGATCCCATCCGGGGGTATACGCAGTATTTT
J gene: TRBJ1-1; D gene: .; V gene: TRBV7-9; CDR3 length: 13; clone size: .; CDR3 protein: CASSLYSYTEAFF; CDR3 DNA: TGTGCCAGCAGCCTCTATTCATACACTGAAGCTTTCTTT
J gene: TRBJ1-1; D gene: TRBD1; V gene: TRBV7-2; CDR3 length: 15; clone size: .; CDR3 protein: CASSLGTGVGTEAFF; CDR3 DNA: TGTGCCAGCAGCTTAGGGACAGGGGTTGGGACTGAAGCTTTCTTT
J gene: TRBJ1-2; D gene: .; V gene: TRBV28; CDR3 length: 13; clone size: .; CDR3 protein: CASSLRDEEGYTF; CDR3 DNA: TGTGCCAGCAGCCTAAGGGACGAGGAAGGCTACACCTTC
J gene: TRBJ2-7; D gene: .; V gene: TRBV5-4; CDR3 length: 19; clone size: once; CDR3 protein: CASSSRTHNGGSFPYEQYF; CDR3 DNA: TGTGCCAGCAGCTCCCGTACCCACAATGGGGGGAGTTTCCCCTACGAGCAGTACTTC
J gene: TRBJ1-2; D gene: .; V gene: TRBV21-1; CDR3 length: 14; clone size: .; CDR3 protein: CASSKGQGVGGYTF; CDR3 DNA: TGTGCCAGCAGCAAGGGTCAGGGGGTGGGTGGCTACACCTTC
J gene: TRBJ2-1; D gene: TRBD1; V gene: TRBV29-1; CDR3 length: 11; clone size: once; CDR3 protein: CSGDRGNEQFF; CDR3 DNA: TGCAGCGGGGACAGGGGAAATGAGCAGTTCTTC
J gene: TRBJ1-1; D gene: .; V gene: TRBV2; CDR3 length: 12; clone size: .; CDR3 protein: CASCEWGTEAFF; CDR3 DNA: TGTGCCAGCTGCGAGTGGGGTACTGAAGCTTTCTTT
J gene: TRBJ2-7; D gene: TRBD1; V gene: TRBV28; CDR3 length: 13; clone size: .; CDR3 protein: CASSFNAGTGKYF; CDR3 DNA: TGTGCCAGCAGTTTTAACGCCGGGACAGGGAAGTACTTC
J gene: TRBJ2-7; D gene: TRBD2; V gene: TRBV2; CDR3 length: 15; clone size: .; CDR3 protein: CASSQATSGGYEQYF; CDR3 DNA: TGTGCCAGCAGCCAGGCGACTAGCGGGGGGTACGAGCAGTACTTC
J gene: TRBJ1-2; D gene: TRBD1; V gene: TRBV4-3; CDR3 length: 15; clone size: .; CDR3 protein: CASSPDSGTGYGYTF; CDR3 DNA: TGCGCCAGCAGCCCGGACTCTGGGACAGGCTATGGCTACACCTTC
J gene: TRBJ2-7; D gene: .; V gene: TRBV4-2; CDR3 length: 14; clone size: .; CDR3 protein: CASSQTDSSYEQYF; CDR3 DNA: TGTGCCAGCAGCCAAACAGACAGCTCCTACGAGCAGTACTTC
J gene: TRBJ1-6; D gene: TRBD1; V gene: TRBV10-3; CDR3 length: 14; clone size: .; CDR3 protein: CAISQGVYNSPLHF; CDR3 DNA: TGTGCCATCAGTCAGGGGGTCTATAATTCACCCCTCCACTTT
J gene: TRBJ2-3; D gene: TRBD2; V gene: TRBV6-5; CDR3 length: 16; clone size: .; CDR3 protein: CASSYLAGGSADTQYF; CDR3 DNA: TGTGCCAGCAGTTACTTGGCGGGGGGGAGTGCAGATACGCAGTATTTT
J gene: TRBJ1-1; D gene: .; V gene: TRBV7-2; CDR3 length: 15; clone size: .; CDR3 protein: CASSSMWGQLSEAFF; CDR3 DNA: TGTGCCAGCAGCTCGATGTGGGGACAACTTTCTGAAGCTTTCTTT
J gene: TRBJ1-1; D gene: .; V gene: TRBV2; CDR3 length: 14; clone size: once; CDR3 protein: CAGSEQGMNTEAFF; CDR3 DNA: TGTGCCGGCAGTGAACAGGGAATGAACACTGAAGCTTTCTTT
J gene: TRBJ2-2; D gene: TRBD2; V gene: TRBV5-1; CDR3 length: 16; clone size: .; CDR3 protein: CASSFGTSGSPWELFF; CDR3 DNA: TGCGCCAGCAGCTTTGGGACTAGCGGGAGTCCGTGGGAGCTGTTTTTT
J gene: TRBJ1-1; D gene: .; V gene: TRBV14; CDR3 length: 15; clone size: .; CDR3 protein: CASSQARGASTEAFF; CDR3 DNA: TGTGCCAGCAGCCAAGCCAGGGGCGCGAGCACTGAAGCTTTCTTT
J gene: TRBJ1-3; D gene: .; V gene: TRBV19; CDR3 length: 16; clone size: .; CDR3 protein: CASSIGGLFSGNTIYF; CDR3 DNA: TGTGCCAGTAGTATAGGGGGACTCTTCTCTGGAAACACCATATATTTT
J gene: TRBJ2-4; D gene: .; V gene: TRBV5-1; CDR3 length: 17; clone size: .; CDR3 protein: CASSLLERSLAKNIQYF; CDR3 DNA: TGCGCCAGCAGCTTGTTGGAGCGGAGCCTAGCCAAAAACATTCAGTACTTC
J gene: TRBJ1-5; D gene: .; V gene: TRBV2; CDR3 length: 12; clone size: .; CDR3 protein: CASSERLQPQHF; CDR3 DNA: TGTGCCAGCAGTGAACGGCTTCAGCCCCAGCATTTT
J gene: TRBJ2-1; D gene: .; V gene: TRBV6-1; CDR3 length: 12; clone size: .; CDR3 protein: CASSEAPSEQFF; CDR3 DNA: TGTGCCAGCAGTGAAGCTCCAAGTGAGCAGTTCTTC
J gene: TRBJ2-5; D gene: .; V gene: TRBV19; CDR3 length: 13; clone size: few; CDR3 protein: CASRQLAAETQYF; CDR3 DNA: TGTGCCAGTCGTCAACTAGCTGCGGAGACCCAGTACTTC
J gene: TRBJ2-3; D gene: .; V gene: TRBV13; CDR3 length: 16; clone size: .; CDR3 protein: CASSNRVGGQGDTQYF; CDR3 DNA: TGTGCCAGCAGCAATAGGGTCGGGGGGCAGGGAGATACGCAGTATTTT
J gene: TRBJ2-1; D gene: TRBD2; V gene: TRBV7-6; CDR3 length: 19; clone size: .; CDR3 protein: CASSLSTGGIRTSDNEQFF; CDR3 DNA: TGTGCCAGCAGCTTATCCACTGGGGGGATAAGGACTAGCGACAATGAGCAGTTCTTC
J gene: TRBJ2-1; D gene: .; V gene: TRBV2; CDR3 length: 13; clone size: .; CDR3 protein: CASRLDGAGEQFF; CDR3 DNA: TGTGCCAGCAGGTTGGACGGAGCCGGGGAGCAGTTCTTC
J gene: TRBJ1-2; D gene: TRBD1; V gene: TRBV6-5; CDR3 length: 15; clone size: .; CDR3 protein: CASSSRTGGDYGYTF; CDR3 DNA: TGTGCCAGCAGTTCGCGGACAGGTGGGGACTATGGCTACACCTTC
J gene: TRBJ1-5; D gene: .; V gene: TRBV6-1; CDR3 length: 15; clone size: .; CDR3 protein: CASSENIIYNQPQHF; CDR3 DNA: TGTGCCAGCAGTGAAAACATTATATACAATCAGCCCCAGCATTTT
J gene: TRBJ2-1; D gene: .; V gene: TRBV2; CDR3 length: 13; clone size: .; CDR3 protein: CASSDRGYNEQFF; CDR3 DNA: TGTGCCAGCAGTGATCGGGGCTACAATGAGCAGTTCTTC
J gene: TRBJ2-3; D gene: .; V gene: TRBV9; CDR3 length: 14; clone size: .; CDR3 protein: CASSVGDSTDTQYF; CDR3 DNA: TGTGCCAGCAGCGTAGGGGACAGCACAGATACGCAGTATTTT
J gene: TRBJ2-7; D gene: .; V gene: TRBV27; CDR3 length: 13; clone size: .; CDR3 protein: CASSLSGGYEQYF; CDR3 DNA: TGTGCCAGCAGTTTATCAGGGGGCTACGAGCAGTACTTC
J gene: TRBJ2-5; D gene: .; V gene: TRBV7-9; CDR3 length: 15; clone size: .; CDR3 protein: CASSLRQAIQETQYF; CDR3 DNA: TGTGCCAGCAGCTTAAGACAGGCCATCCAAGAGACCCAGTACTTC
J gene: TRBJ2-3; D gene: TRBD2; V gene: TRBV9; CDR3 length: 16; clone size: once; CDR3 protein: CASSPRLAGGTDTQYF; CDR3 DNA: TGTGCCAGCAGCCCGAGACTAGCGGGGGGCACAGATACGCAGTATTTT
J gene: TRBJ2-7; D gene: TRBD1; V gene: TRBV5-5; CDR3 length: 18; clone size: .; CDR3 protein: CASSLVLFHGTGDYEQYF; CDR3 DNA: TGTGCCAGCAGCTTGGTACTCTTTCACGGGACAGGCGATTACGAGCAGTACTTC
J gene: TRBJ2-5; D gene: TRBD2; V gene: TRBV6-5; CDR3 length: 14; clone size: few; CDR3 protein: CASSPGTRRETQYF; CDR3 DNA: TGTGCCAGCAGTCCCGGGACTAGGCGAGAGACCCAGTACTTC